A selection of T cell receptor beta chains follows, all from one sample in a study of identical twins. TCRdb re-called the 5' RACE reads through MiXCR, storing one row per CDR3 protein. The data contain around 95,000 distinct CDR3 sequences, about 5.6% of them singletons. Input material: memory T cells sorted from blood. The origin of the receptors is a woman between 45 and 65 years old in good health. CDR3s include the opening cysteine and the closing phenylalanine or tryptophan. Clone size is stated in some rows and not others, as once, few, many or a class when expanded.

clone size: few; J gene: TRBJ1-4; V gene: TRBV6-1; CDR3 protein: CASSEASGAHEKLFF
clone size: .; J gene: TRBJ2-7; V gene: TRBV9; CDR3 protein: CASSNIADPSYEQYF
clone size: many; J gene: TRBJ2-1; V gene: TRBV30; CDR3 protein: CAWVGRVDNEQFF
clone size: .; J gene: TRBJ1-2; V gene: TRBV12-3/TRBV12-4; CDR3 protein: CASSLSSRVNYGYTF
clone size: .; J gene: TRBJ2-7; V gene: TRBV9; CDR3 protein: CASSVDPSSYEQYF
clone size: .; J gene: TRBJ2-5; V gene: TRBV27; CDR3 protein: CASSPLGTSEQETQYF
clone size: many; J gene: TRBJ1-4; V gene: TRBV10-3; CDR3 protein: CAISDDRGQNEKLFF
clone size: .; J gene: TRBJ2-6; V gene: TRBV30; CDR3 protein: CAWSVGGSGANVLTF
clone size: many; J gene: TRBJ2-4; V gene: TRBV27; CDR3 protein: CASSLGQGAKNIQYF
clone size: many; J gene: TRBJ2-7; V gene: TRBV29-1; CDR3 protein: CSVERPPGQGALEQYF
clone size: many; J gene: TRBJ2-3; V gene: TRBV20-1; CDR3 protein: CSAGSGSGADTQYF
clone size: .; J gene: TRBJ2-2; V gene: TRBV18; CDR3 protein: CASSETANTGELFF
clone size: few; J gene: TRBJ1-1; V gene: TRBV7-9; CDR3 protein: CASSSRGGMTEAFF
clone size: many; J gene: TRBJ2-7; V gene: TRBV15; CDR3 protein: CATSKTYPGTSAGTYEQYF
clone size: many; J gene: TRBJ1-5; V gene: TRBV21-1; CDR3 protein: CASSRLCGDSSNQPQHF
clone size: .; J gene: TRBJ2-1; V gene: TRBV3-1; CDR3 protein: CASSREGDSPEDEQFF
clone size: few; J gene: TRBJ2-2; V gene: TRBV6-1; CDR3 protein: CASIGLAGHTGELFF
clone size: .; J gene: TRBJ2-5; V gene: TRBV5-1; CDR3 protein: CASSLGVLAGGNRYQETQYF
clone size: many; J gene: TRBJ2-2; V gene: TRBV5-1; CDR3 protein: CASSLGSVQQELFF
clone size: many; J gene: TRBJ1-1; V gene: TRBV12-3/TRBV12-4; CDR3 protein: CASTSYPGQGFTEAFF
clone size: many; J gene: TRBJ2-1; V gene: TRBV4-1; CDR3 protein: CASSPTSGLYNEQFF
clone size: few; J gene: TRBJ1-2; V gene: TRBV19; CDR3 protein: CASSLQGGYTF
clone size: many; J gene: TRBJ2-4; V gene: TRBV11-2; CDR3 protein: CASSLDLAGAQYF
clone size: many; J gene: TRBJ2-1; V gene: TRBV3-1; CDR3 protein: CASWGQGARRGYNEQFF
clone size: many; J gene: TRBJ1-5; V gene: TRBV5-1; CDR3 protein: CASSLSGELNQPQHF
clone size: many; J gene: TRBJ2-2; V gene: TRBV5-1; CDR3 protein: CASSPGQSNTGELFF
clone size: many; J gene: TRBJ1-3; V gene: TRBV5-1; CDR3 protein: CASRRTAGNTIYF
clone size: .; J gene: TRBJ2-1; V gene: TRBV24-1; CDR3 protein: CATSRTGMSNEQFF